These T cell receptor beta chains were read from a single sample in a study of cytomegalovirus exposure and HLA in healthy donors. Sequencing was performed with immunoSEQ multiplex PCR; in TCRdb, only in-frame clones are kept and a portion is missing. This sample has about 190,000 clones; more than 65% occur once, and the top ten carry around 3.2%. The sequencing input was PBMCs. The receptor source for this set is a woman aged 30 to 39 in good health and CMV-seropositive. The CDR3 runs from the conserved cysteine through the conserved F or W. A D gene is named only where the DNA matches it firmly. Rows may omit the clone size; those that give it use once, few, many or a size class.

CDR3nt: TGTGCCAGCAAGGCGGGAGCGAACACCGGGGAGCTGTTTTTT
CDR3aa: CASKAGANTGELFF
j_gene: TRBJ2-2
v_gene: TRBV2
abundance: -
d_gene: TRBD2

CDR3nt: TGTGCCAGCACGGGGAAGCGCGAGCAGTACTTC
CDR3aa: CASTGKREQYF
j_gene: TRBJ2-7
v_gene: TRBV2
abundance: -
d_gene: -

CDR3nt: TGCGCCAGCAGCTTCACGGGAGGTGACGAGCAGTACTTC
CDR3aa: CASSFTGGDEQYF
j_gene: TRBJ2-7
v_gene: TRBV5-1
abundance: -
d_gene: TRBD2

CDR3nt: TGTGCCAGCAGCACCCTGAGACTAAACTATCTCACCGGGGAGCTGTTTTTT
CDR3aa: CASSTLRLNYLTGELFF
j_gene: TRBJ2-2
v_gene: TRBV5-5
abundance: few
d_gene: -

CDR3nt: TGTGCCAGCAGGACAGGGGCCTCTAACTATGGCTACACCTTC
CDR3aa: CASRTGASNYGYTF
j_gene: TRBJ1-2
v_gene: TRBV6-5
abundance: -
d_gene: TRBD1

CDR3nt: TGCGCCAGCAGGTCATACGGGACAGGGCCGAATGAAACGCACACCATATATTTT
CDR3aa: CASRSYGTGPNETHTIYF
j_gene: TRBJ1-3
v_gene: TRBV10-2
abundance: -
d_gene: TRBD1

CDR3nt: TGTGCCAGCAGTTTATCGACGGGACAGTCTGAAAAACTGTTTTTT
CDR3aa: CASSLSTGQSEKLFF
j_gene: TRBJ1-4
v_gene: TRBV27
abundance: few
d_gene: TRBD1

CDR3nt: TGTGCCAGCAGCCGGGGGGGGCGGAACTATGGCTACACCTTC
CDR3aa: CASSRGGRNYGYTF
j_gene: TRBJ1-2
v_gene: TRBV11-2
abundance: -
d_gene: -

CDR3nt: TGTGCCAGCAGTGATGAAAAGCATAGCAATCAGCCCCAGCATTTT
CDR3aa: CASSDEKHSNQPQHF
j_gene: TRBJ1-5
v_gene: TRBV2
abundance: once
d_gene: -

CDR3nt: TGTGCCAGCAGCTTGGGACTAGCCCCCGGGGAGCTGTTTTTT
CDR3aa: CASSLGLAPGELFF
j_gene: TRBJ2-2
v_gene: TRBV5-8
abundance: -
d_gene: TRBD2

CDR3nt: TGTGCCAGCTCACCCCAGGGCAACGAGCAGTACTTC
CDR3aa: CASSPQGNEQYF
j_gene: TRBJ2-7
v_gene: TRBV18
abundance: -
d_gene: -

CDR3nt: TGTGCCAGCAGTCCCGGGGACAGGGATGGCAATCAGCCCCAGCATTTT
CDR3aa: CASSPGDRDGNQPQHF
j_gene: TRBJ1-5
v_gene: TRBV28
abundance: once
d_gene: TRBD1

CDR3nt: TGCGCCAGCAGGGGGGGACTAGCGGGATCATTATTGCGGGAGACCCAGTACTTC
CDR3aa: CASRGGLAGSLLRETQYF
j_gene: TRBJ2-5
v_gene: TRBV5-1
abundance: few
d_gene: TRBD2

CDR3nt: TGTGCCACCAGCAGAGGTCTAAGCTCTGTAGCCTACGAGCAGTACTTC
CDR3aa: CATSRGLSSVAYEQYF
j_gene: TRBJ2-7
v_gene: TRBV15
abundance: -
d_gene: -

CDR3nt: TGTGCCAGCAGTCCCAACCGGCGGGAGGTAACCTACGAGCAGTACTTC
CDR3aa: CASSPNRREVTYEQYF
j_gene: TRBJ2-7
v_gene: TRBV28
abundance: -
d_gene: TRBD2

CDR3nt: TGTGCCAGCAGGACTGGAGGGATTGCCGCCGGGGAGCTGTTTTTT
CDR3aa: CASRTGGIAAGELFF
j_gene: TRBJ2-2
v_gene: TRBV5-5
abundance: -
d_gene: -

CDR3nt: TGTGCCAGCAGCTTCTTTCGACGGGGGAACACTGAAGCTTTCTTT
CDR3aa: CASSFFRRGNTEAFF
j_gene: TRBJ1-1
v_gene: TRBV5-6
abundance: few
d_gene: -

CDR3nt: TGCGCCAGCAGCTTGCTAACCTCGAACACCGGGGAGCTGTTTTTT
CDR3aa: CASSLLTSNTGELFF
j_gene: TRBJ2-2
v_gene: TRBV5-1
abundance: -
d_gene: -

CDR3nt: TGTGCCAGCAGTTCCCGGACAGAAAAAGAGACCCAGTACTTC
CDR3aa: CASSSRTEKETQYF
j_gene: TRBJ2-5
v_gene: TRBV6-6
abundance: -
d_gene: -

CDR3nt: TGTGCCAGCAGCTCCCGACAGGGGAGGACCGGGGAGCTGTTTTTT
CDR3aa: CASSSRQGRTGELFF
j_gene: TRBJ2-2
v_gene: TRBV11-2
abundance: few
d_gene: TRBD1

CDR3nt: TGTGCCAGCAGCCCCAGGGGCCCCACAGATACGCAGTATTTT
CDR3aa: CASSPRGPTDTQYF
j_gene: TRBJ2-3
v_gene: TRBV7-2
abundance: -
d_gene: -

CDR3nt: TGTGCCAGCAGGGCGGACAGGCCCGCAGCTGAAGCTTTCTTT
CDR3aa: CASRADRPAAEAFF
j_gene: TRBJ1-1
v_gene: TRBV7-9
abundance: few
d_gene: TRBD1

CDR3nt: TGTGCCAGCAGTGGGGGTAGCGGATTGGTCACAGATACGCAGTATTTT
CDR3aa: CASSGGSGLVTDTQYF
j_gene: TRBJ2-3
v_gene: TRBV6-1
abundance: few
d_gene: -

CDR3nt: TGCGCCAGCAGCCAAACGACCGGGACTAATTCGGAGACCCAGTACTTC
CDR3aa: CASSQTTGTNSETQYF
j_gene: TRBJ2-5
v_gene: TRBV5-1
abundance: -
d_gene: TRBD2

CDR3nt: TGCGCCAGCAGGGAGGGTCCGGTGGAGACCCAGTACTTC
CDR3aa: CASREGPVETQYF
j_gene: TRBJ2-5
v_gene: TRBV23-1
abundance: -
d_gene: -

CDR3nt: TGTGCCAGCAACCCTTTGGGGCTAGCGGGAGCCACCGGGGAGCTGTTTTTT
CDR3aa: CASNPLGLAGATGELFF
j_gene: TRBJ2-2
v_gene: TRBV27
abundance: -
d_gene: TRBD2

CDR3nt: TGTGCCAGCAGTGCCGGGACAGGGGGCTTCTATGGCTACACCTTC
CDR3aa: CASSAGTGGFYGYTF
j_gene: TRBJ1-2
v_gene: TRBV6-1
abundance: -
d_gene: TRBD1

CDR3nt: TGCAGCGTTGTGCAGGGGCCGTATAATGAAAAACTGTTTTTT
CDR3aa: CSVVQGPYNEKLFF
j_gene: TRBJ1-4
v_gene: TRBV29-1
abundance: -
d_gene: -

CDR3nt: TGTGCCAGCAGCCAAGATCTAGGTGGCTACGAGCAGTACTTC
CDR3aa: CASSQDLGGYEQYF
j_gene: TRBJ2-7
v_gene: TRBV4-2
abundance: -
d_gene: -

CDR3nt: TGTGCCAGCAGCCTAGATGGGGCTAGCGTTCCCTACGAGCAGTACTTC
CDR3aa: CASSLDGASVPYEQYF
j_gene: TRBJ2-7
v_gene: TRBV11-2
abundance: -
d_gene: -

CDR3nt: TGCGCCAGCAGTGAAGCCGGGAGCTCCTACGAGCAGTACTTC
CDR3aa: CASSEAGSSYEQYF
j_gene: TRBJ2-7
v_gene: TRBV10-1
abundance: -
d_gene: -

CDR3nt: TGCGCCAGCAGCTTCTGGACTAGCGGGAGCGCGCAAGAGACCCAGTACTTC
CDR3aa: CASSFWTSGSAQETQYF
j_gene: TRBJ2-5
v_gene: TRBV5-1
abundance: -
d_gene: TRBD2

CDR3nt: TGTGCCAGCAGTTTCCCTCGACTAGTGCCCGAGCAGTACTTC
CDR3aa: CASSFPRLVPEQYF
j_gene: TRBJ2-7
v_gene: TRBV28
abundance: -
d_gene: -

CDR3nt: TGTGCCAGCAGCTTAGGGGGCCGCGAGCAGTACTTC
CDR3aa: CASSLGGREQYF
j_gene: TRBJ2-7
v_gene: TRBV11-3
abundance: few
d_gene: -

CDR3nt: TGTGCCAGTAGTATGGGGGACTATCGAGAGACCCAGTACTTC
CDR3aa: CASSMGDYRETQYF
j_gene: TRBJ2-5
v_gene: TRBV19
abundance: -
d_gene: TRBD2

CDR3nt: TGTGCCAGCAGGCGCAGGGCGGAAGGCACTGAAGCTTTCTTT
CDR3aa: CASRRRAEGTEAFF
j_gene: TRBJ1-1
v_gene: TRBV28
abundance: -
d_gene: -

CDR3nt: TGTGCCAGCATCCGAAGTGGGGCGGGAGGGCATGAGCAGTTCTTC
CDR3aa: CASIRSGAGGHEQFF
j_gene: TRBJ2-1
v_gene: TRBV28
abundance: -
d_gene: TRBD2

CDR3nt: TGTGCCAGCTCAACCAGGGAGGGAGGTGGAGTCTCGGGCACTGAAGCTTTCTTT
CDR3aa: CASSTREGGGVSGTEAFF
j_gene: TRBJ1-1
v_gene: TRBV18
abundance: -
d_gene: -

CDR3nt: TGCGCCAGCAGCCAAGGAGGATGGGTTGAGCAGTACTTC
CDR3aa: CASSQGGWVEQYF
j_gene: TRBJ2-5
v_gene: TRBV4-1
abundance: -
d_gene: -

CDR3nt: TGTGCCAGCAGCACAACCGGGACAGCTAACTATGGCTACACCTTC
CDR3aa: CASSTTGTANYGYTF
j_gene: TRBJ1-2
v_gene: TRBV7-9
abundance: few
d_gene: TRBD1

CDR3nt: TGTGCCAGCAGCTTAGGACTAGCGGGAGGCAATGAGCAGTTCTTC
CDR3aa: CASSLGLAGGNEQFF
j_gene: TRBJ2-1
v_gene: TRBV7-6
abundance: -
d_gene: TRBD2

CDR3nt: TGCAGCGTGGGGGACAGGGGCTATGGCTACACCTTC
CDR3aa: CSVGDRGYGYTF
j_gene: TRBJ1-2
v_gene: TRBV29-1
abundance: -
d_gene: TRBD1

CDR3nt: TGTGCCAGCACCAAATCGGGGGTTTCTCATGGCTACACCTTC
CDR3aa: CASTKSGVSHGYTF
j_gene: TRBJ1-2
v_gene: TRBV5-8
abundance: -
d_gene: -

CDR3nt: TGTGCCAGCAGCTATAAGAGTGACACCCGAAACACCATATATTTT
CDR3aa: CASSYKSDTRNTIYF
j_gene: TRBJ1-3
v_gene: TRBV7-9
abundance: -
d_gene: -

CDR3nt: TGTGCCAGTAGTCGGGAGGGACCCTACGAGCAGTACTTC
CDR3aa: CASSREGPYEQYF
j_gene: TRBJ2-7
v_gene: TRBV19
abundance: once
d_gene: TRBD2

CDR3nt: TGTGCCAGCAGGGCGGGGGTGGGGTACGAGCAGTACTTC
CDR3aa: CASRAGVGYEQYF
j_gene: TRBJ2-7
v_gene: TRBV2
abundance: once
d_gene: TRBD2

CDR3nt: TGTGCCAGCAGTGAGAGAGGGAAGGAGCAGTTCTTC
CDR3aa: CASSERGKEQFF
j_gene: TRBJ2-1
v_gene: TRBV6-1
abundance: -
d_gene: -

CDR3nt: TGTGCCAGCTCACCACAGGTCGCTAGCGGGGGATCAGATACGCAGTATTTT
CDR3aa: CASSPQVASGGSDTQYF
j_gene: TRBJ2-3
v_gene: TRBV18
abundance: -
d_gene: TRBD2

CDR3nt: TGTGCCAGCCGATATCGAGTAAGCGGGAGGGCCTTCGGCTACGAGCAGTACTTC
CDR3aa: CASRYRVSGRAFGYEQYF
j_gene: TRBJ2-7
v_gene: TRBV27
abundance: -
d_gene: TRBD2

CDR3nt: TGTGCCACCAGCAGAGAACTCGGAAGGGGAAACGAGCAGTACTTC
CDR3aa: CATSRELGRGNEQYF
j_gene: TRBJ2-7
v_gene: TRBV15
abundance: -
d_gene: -

CDR3nt: TGTGCCAGCAGTTTACTGTACAGGGAACATCAGCCCCAGCATTTT
CDR3aa: CASSLLYREHQPQHF
j_gene: TRBJ1-5
v_gene: TRBV28
abundance: -
d_gene: -

CDR3nt: TGCGCCAGCAGCTTGGGTGGCAGGGAAGAGACCCAGTACTTC
CDR3aa: CASSLGGREETQYF
j_gene: TRBJ2-5
v_gene: TRBV5-1
abundance: -
d_gene: -

CDR3nt: TGTGCCAGTAGTCGGACAGGGCAGCAGCCCCAGCATTTT
CDR3aa: CASSRTGQQPQHF
j_gene: TRBJ1-5
v_gene: TRBV19
abundance: -
d_gene: TRBD1